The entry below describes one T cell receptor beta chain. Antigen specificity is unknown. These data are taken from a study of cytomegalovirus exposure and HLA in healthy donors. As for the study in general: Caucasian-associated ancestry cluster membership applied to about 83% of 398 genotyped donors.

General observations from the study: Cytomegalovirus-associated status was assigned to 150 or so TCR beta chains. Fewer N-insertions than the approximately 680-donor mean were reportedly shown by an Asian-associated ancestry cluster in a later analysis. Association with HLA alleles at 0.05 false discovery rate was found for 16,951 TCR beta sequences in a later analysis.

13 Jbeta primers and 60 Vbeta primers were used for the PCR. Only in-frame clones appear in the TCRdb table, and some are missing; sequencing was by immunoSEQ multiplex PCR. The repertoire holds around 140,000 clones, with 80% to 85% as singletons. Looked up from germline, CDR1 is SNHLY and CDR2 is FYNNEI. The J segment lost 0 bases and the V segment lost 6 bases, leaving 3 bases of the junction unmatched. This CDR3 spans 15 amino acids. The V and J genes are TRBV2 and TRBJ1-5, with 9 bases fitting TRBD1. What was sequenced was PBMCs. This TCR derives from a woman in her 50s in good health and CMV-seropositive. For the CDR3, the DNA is TGTGCCAGCAGGGAGGACAGGGGTAGCAATCAGCCCCAGCATTTT. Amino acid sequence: CASREDRGSNQPQHF.